This TCR beta chain was identified in a study of CXCR3-negative and CXCR3-positive naive CD8 T cells (dated by TCRdb to about 2019). For the wider study: In total, 110 million to 150 million TRB reads were obtained, corresponding to roughly 1.5 +/- 0.3 million reads per library. Naive subsets from five or six donors and memory cells from 3 donors were included in the TRBV-TRBJ cluster analysis. Diversity and physicochemical repertoire analyses covered 10 to 11 donors pooled from two independent experiments. On the study overall, not on this receptor specifically: Comparably high repertoire diversity was found in both naive subsets, whereas much lower repertoire diversity was found in memory CD8+ T cells. Because surface CD5, which is linked to self-reactivity in mice, was comparable between the naive subsets, TCR interaction strength was also inferred from TRB CDR3 physicochemical properties. Freshly isolated PBMCs were used for most assays because CXCR3 expression partially decreased after cryopreservation. Compared with CXCR3-negative naive cells, CXCR3-positive naive cells had TRB CDR3s with higher hydrophobicity (lower Kidera factor 4), lower energy, and higher strength and volume indices. TRBV-TRBJ usage was similar between naive CXCR3-negative and CXCR3-positive cells from the same donor, while memory cells showed distinct patterns.

Sequencing was carried out with a NextSeq 550. The Human TCR Profiling Kit (MiLaboratory) was used to prepare UMI-labeled 5' RACE TRB cDNA libraries. The full amount of extracted RNA was used for cDNA synthesis, and the full amount of resulting cDNA was used for PCR amplification. Libraries were prepared in parallel with an identical number of PCR cycles. The study's processing was this. With a minimum of two reads required per UMI, MIGEC and MiXCR pulled out about 50,000 +/- 9,200 unique UMI-labeled TRB cDNA molecules from each library. On average, each library contained roughly 40,000 +/- 10,000 functional in-frame TRB CDR3 nucleotide clonotypes without stop codons. After each sample was downsampled to 5000 UMI-labeled TRB molecules, VDJtools was used to calculate diversity metrics such as normalized Shannon-Wiener and Chao1. VDJtools was used to calculate clonotype-size-weighted physicochemical properties of the central five CDR3 residues, namely interaction energy, strength, volume and Kidera factor 4. Each entry corresponds to one CDR3 protein sequence from reads that TCRdb reprocessed, and DNA is not given. The V and J calls reflect TCRdb's pipeline rather than the authors' work. This sample's table carries around 88,000 distinct CDR3 sequences. 0.85% to 1.4% of the sample belongs to the ten largest clones.

For every CD8+ T cell subset, over 250,000 cells were flow-sorted straight into RLT lysis buffer, and each subset was sorted in triplicate. To exclude memory contaminants, naive CD8+ T cells were stringently defined as CD45RO-CCR7+CD27+CD95-. Using standard density gradient centrifugation, peripheral blood mononuclear cells were isolated from buffy coats. Naive CXCR3-negative and CXCR3-positive CD8+ T cells were flow-sorted on a FACSAria III. Total RNA was extracted from sorted cells with an RNeasy Mini Kit. Concerning this clonotype: Which antigen it targets is not known.

CDR1 and CDR2 are read off the germline V gene as MNHEY and SVGAGI. The CDR3, from cysteine to phenylalanine, totals 16 residues. DNA is not recorded here. The sequence links TRBV6-5 to TRBJ2-3; TCRdb's D gene call, TRBD2, goes unchecked for lack of DNA. Sequenced: naive CXCR3+ CD8+ T cells from blood. The meaning of the sample's cell subset or site label: CD45RO-CCR7+CD27+CD95- naive CD8+ T cells expressing CXCR3 (TNR3+). This clonotype was sampled from a human donor in good health. Some clones in this sample may be carry-over from other donors' samples. This receptor has the CDR3 CASSVLSGGTGDTQYF.